This T cell receptor beta chain emerged from a study of CD8 T cells in ankylosing spondylitis. Notes on the study in general: As for the disease-linked clones, they showed a CD8+ phenotype and occurred at relatively low frequencies in peripheral blood.

Germline CDR1 reads MGHRA; CDR2 reads YSYEKL. This CDR3 contains 14 residues. V lost 0 bases, J lost 4 bases, and 7 bases lay in between. About this clonotype itself: What it recognizes is unknown.

A single record per CDR3 protein comes from TCRdb applying MiXCR to the 5' RACE reads. The data contain 350,000 to 400,000 distinct CDR3 sequences, about 20% of them singletons. The V gene is TRBV4-1, the J gene TRBJ1-3; no reliable D call. The TCR originated in a male donor with ankylosing spondylitis or in good health (not recorded which). The sample consisted of blood, either unsorted or a sorted T cell fraction (not recorded which). The CDR3 spells CASSQDSPGNTIYF. The CDR3 DNA sequence: TGCGCCAGCAGCCAAGATTCACCCGGAAACACCATATATTTT.